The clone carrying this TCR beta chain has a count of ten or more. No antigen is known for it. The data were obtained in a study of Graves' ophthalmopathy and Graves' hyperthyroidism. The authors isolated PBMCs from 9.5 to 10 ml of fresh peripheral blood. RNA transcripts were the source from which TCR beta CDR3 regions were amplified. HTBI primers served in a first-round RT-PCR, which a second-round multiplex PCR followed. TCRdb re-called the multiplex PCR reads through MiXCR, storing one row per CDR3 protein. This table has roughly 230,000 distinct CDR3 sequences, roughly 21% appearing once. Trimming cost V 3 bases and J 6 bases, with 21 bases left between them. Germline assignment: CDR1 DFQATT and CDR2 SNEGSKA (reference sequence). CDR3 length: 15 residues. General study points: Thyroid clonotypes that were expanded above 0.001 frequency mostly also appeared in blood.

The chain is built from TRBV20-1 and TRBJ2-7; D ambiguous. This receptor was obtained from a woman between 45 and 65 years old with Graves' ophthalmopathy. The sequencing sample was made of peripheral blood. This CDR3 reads CSASLRTASGSEQYF. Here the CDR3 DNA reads TGCAGTGCTAGTCTCCGGACCGCTTCGGGTAGCGAGCAGTACTTC.